This T cell receptor (beta chain) was captured by sequencing in a study of blood T cell repertoires in COVID-19. Assay used: immunoSEQ multiplex PCR; TCRdb lists only in-frame clones, some missing. The sample has approximately 140,000 clones, around 87% seen once. The V end lost 2 bases, the J end lost 2 bases, and 12 bases lay between the germline ends. The CDR3 is 15 amino acids. Germline lookup yields CDR1 KGHSH and CDR2 LQKENI. This clonotype originated in a woman in her fifties or sixties with active or convalescent COVID-19. The sequencing input was peripheral blood. The chain uses TRBV18 and TRBJ1-2; D is uncertain. In DNA form, the CDR3 reads TGTGCCAGCTCACCAGGGCCCGACCTCAACTATGGCTACACCTTC. Translated: CASSPGPDLNYGYTF. The whole variable domain, filled in from reference TRBV18 and TRBJ1-2, reads NAGVMQNPRHLVRRRGQEARLRCSPMKGHSHVYWYRQLPEEGLKFMVYLQKENIIDESGMPKERFSAEFPKEGPSILRIQQVVRGDSAAYFCASSPGPDLNYGYTFGSGTRLTVV.